The TCR beta chain described here comes from a study of blood T cell repertoires in COVID-19 (TCRdb year 2020). Looking at the study overall: Samples covering the acute and convalescent phases of COVID-19 were provided by collaborators in the United States, Italy and Spain. A freely available public database, intended as a resource for researchers studying the immune response to SARS-CoV-2, is where the repertoires were released. Sample metadata almost always included a de-identified subject ID, COVID-19 status, age in years and sex. The samples were drawn from two sources: the first 160 participants of the ongoing ImmuneRACE study, and 1,000 to 1,500 subjects contributed by 6 global collaborators. HLA class I and class II types, where available, came from metadata supplied by the sample provider rather than from assay-based typing. The prospective study material was composed of cDNA or gDNA derived from T cells, B-cell-depleted T cells, or PBMCs. The dataset comprised deeply sampled blood TCRbeta repertoires from subjects exposed to, actively infected with, or recovered from COVID-19.

V loses 2 bases of germline sequence and J loses 5 bases, and the interval between the two ends is 10 bases. CDR1 and CDR2 are drawn from the germline V gene: SGDLS, YYNGEE. Reading from cysteine to phenylalanine, the CDR3 counts 13 amino acids. Solely the CDR3 DNA is kept, with 39 bases framed from the first base. Broader findings and caveats from the paper: The amount of clinical and demographic metadata varied by source and participant and was provided uncurated.

Each collaborating institution followed its own protocols to collect whole blood in K2EDTA tubes. For TCRbeta analysis, collaborator samples were shipped as frozen whole blood, as isolated PBMCs, or as DNA extracted from either sample type. There are a few counts of this clone. Its antigen is still unknown. It has no much larger one-base neighbor in the sample; base qualities were not kept. TCRbeta CDR3 regions were amplified from genomic DNA using the immunoSEQ Assay, a bias-controlled multiplex PCR. The paper's data handling went like this. The number of nucleated cells in each sample was estimated from the amplification of reference gene primers within the assay. To quantify the absolute abundance of each unique TCRbeta CDR3 rearrangement, sequence reads were collapsed and filtered. For each sample, productive Simpson clonality was calculated as the square root of Simpson's diversity index over productive rearrangements. What TCRdb holds here is the immuneACCESS table cut down to in-frame rearrangements. Part of the clones is not present; checked against another copy, under half of the missing clones reflect an unresolved V gene, and the others are unexplained. V and J calls and clone size come straight from that table; D and trimming were deduced from the DNA. This sample lists around 200,000 clones; more than 75% were detected once. The ten largest clones capture 3.5% to 5% of the sample.

The chain is made from TRBV9 and TRBJ2-5; tentative D gene TRBD2, with 6 bases matching. This TCR derives from a man aged 50 to 59 with acute or convalescent COVID-19. Sequenced sample: peripheral blood. The nucleotides are TGTGCCAGCAGCGTCACACGGGGGGAGACCCAGTACTTC. Translated, this gives CASSVTRGETQYF.